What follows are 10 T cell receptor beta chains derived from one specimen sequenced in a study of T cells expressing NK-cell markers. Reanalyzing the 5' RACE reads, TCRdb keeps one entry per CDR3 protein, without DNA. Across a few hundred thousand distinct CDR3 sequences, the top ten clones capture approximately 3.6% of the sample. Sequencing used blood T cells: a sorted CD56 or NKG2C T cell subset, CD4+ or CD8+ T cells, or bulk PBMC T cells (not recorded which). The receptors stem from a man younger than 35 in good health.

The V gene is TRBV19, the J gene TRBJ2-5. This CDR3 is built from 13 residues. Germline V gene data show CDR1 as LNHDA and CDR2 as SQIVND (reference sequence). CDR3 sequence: CASSTGLWETQYF.

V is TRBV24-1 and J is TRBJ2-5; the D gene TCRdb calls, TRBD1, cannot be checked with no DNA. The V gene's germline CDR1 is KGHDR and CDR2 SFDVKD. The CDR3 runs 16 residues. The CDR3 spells CATSDRDRGPGETQYF.

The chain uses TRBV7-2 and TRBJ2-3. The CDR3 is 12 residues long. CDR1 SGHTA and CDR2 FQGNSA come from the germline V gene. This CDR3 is CASSLNSDTQYF.

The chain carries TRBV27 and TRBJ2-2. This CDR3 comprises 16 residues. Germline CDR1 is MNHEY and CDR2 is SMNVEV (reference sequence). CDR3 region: CASSFSTVLASGELFF.

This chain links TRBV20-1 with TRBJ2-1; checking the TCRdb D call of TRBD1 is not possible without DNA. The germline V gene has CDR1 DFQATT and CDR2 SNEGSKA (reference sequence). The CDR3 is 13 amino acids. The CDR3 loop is CSAGGPQGNEQFF.

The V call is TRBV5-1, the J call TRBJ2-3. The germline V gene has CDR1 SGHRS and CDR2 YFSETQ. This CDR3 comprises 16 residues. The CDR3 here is CASRSMDLSTADTQYF.

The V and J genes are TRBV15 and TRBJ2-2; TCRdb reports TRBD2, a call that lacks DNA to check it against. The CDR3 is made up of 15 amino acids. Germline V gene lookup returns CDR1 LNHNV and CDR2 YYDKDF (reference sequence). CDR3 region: CATSGWTKSTGELFF.

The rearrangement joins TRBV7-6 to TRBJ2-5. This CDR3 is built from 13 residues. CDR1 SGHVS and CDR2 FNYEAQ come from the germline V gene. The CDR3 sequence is CASSAQGEETQYF.

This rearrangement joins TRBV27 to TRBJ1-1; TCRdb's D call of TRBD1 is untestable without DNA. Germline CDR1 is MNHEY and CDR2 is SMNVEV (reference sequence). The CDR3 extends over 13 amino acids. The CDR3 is CASSISPGTEAFF.

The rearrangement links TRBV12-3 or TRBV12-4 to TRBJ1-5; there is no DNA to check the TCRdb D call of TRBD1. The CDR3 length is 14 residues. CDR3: CASSDQGDNQPQHF.